This T cell receptor (beta chain) derives from a study of post-analysis software for immune sequencing data. At the level of the study: Relapsing-remitting, secondary progressive and progressive-relapsing forms of multiple sclerosis all featured among disease courses.

The TCR beta cDNA libraries contained unique molecular identifiers. A population of 1 to 10 million T cells gave rise to roughly 500,000 cDNA molecules. TCRdb reprocessed the PCR reads with MiXCR, giving one entry per CDR3 protein. The top ten clones hold 0.56% of a sample with approximately 730,000 distinct CDR3 sequences, 25% to 30% of them seen once. The table lists this clonotype with a few counts. The antigen is undetermined. Overall study results and limits: Controls showed lower frequencies than patients for 4 or 5 TRBV segments, and TRBV5-6, TRBV5-1 and TRBV20-1 were among these. Controls' normalized Chao1 diversity significantly exceeded that of multiple sclerosis patients. F-measure co-clustering was strong for batch-matched samples.

The CDR3 totals 13 residues. CDR1 SGHAT and CDR2 FQNNGV come from the germline V gene. The sequence was obtained from a girl aged 5-17 years with multiple sclerosis. Sequencing used blood. V usage is TRBV11-2 and J usage is TRBJ2-5; the D gene could be TRBD1 or TRBD2 (6 bases each). The DNA end favors TRBJ2-7, so the J call may be wrong. CDR3 amino acids: CASSRMGGHEQYF. The CDR3 coding sequence is TGTGCCAGCAGCCGAATGGGGGGCCACGAGCAGTACTTC.